These 8 T cell receptor beta chains were sequenced from one sample in a study of response to subunit inactivated influenza vaccine. From the RT-PCR reads, TCRdb called clonotypes with MiXCR, one entry per CDR3 protein. The sample lists 800,000 or so distinct CDR3 sequences, over 20% occurring once. Sequencing used PBMCs from blood, obtained about 5 days after vaccination. Receptor source: a man aged 45-65 years who received an inactivated influenza vaccine.

This clonotype was observed many times. This chain connects TRBV9 to TRBJ1-1; D uncertain. The germline CDR1 and CDR2 sequences are SGDLS and YYNGEE. CDR3 size: 14 residues. The V gene lost 0 bases and the J gene lost 0 bases, with 6 bases spanning the gap. Here the CDR3 reads CASSVEVLNTEAFF. The DNA for the CDR3 is TGTGCCAGCAGCGTAGAAGTCTTGAACACTGAAGCTTTCTTT.

This clonotype was seen only a few times. V is TRBV5-1 and J is TRBJ2-3; D is uncertain. CDR1 SGHRS and CDR2 YFSETQ come from the germline V gene. The CDR3 is 13 amino acids. The germline V and J ends were trimmed by 1 base and 6 bases, with 9 bases remaining between them. This CDR3 reads CASSLSAVDTQYF. The DNA for the CDR3 is TGCGCCAGCAGCTTGTCGGCCGTCGATACGCAGTATTTT.

This clonotype was recorded a few times. CDR3 region: CSAREEGLAGPPGTQYF. CDR3 sequence (DNA): TGCAGTGCTAGAGAGGAGGGACTAGCGGGGCCGCCCGGGACGCAGTATTTT. The chain combines TRBV20-1 with TRBJ2-3; TRBD2 matches 13 bases. Germline trimming cut 0 bases from V and 9 bases from J; bases unmatched to any gene: 12. The CDR3 runs 17 residues. Germline values: CDR1 DFQATT, CDR2 SNEGSKA (reference sequence).

This CDR3 is CASSQDHRQGAYEQYF. The CDR3 DNA is TGCGCCAGCAGCCAAGATCATCGGCAGGGGGCTTACGAGCAGTACTTC. The V and J genes are TRBV4-1 and TRBJ2-7, with 8 bases matching TRBD1. Germline CDR1 MGHRA, CDR2 YSYEKL. This CDR3 region has 16 residues. The V segment lost 0 bases and the J segment 4 bases; nucleotides outside the gene matches: 8.

A few counts support this clonotype. V gene TRBV29-1 combines with J gene TRBJ2-7; 7 bases are shared with TRBD1. The V segment lost 7 bases and the J segment 3 bases; nucleotides outside the gene matches: 9. This CDR3 has 13 amino acids. Germline V gene lookup returns CDR1 SQVTM and CDR2 ANQGSEA. CDR3 sequence reads: CSARRAGGYEQYF. CDR3 nucleotides: TGCAGCGCCCGTCGGGCAGGGGGCTACGAGCAGTACTTC.

This clonotype turned up a few times. The gene calls are TRBV20-1 and TRBJ2-4; 7 bases are shared with TRBD1. The CDR3 loop spans 14 amino acids. Trimming cost V 4 bases and J 0 bases; bases outside gene matches: 3. The V gene's germline CDR1 is DFQATT and CDR2 SNEGSKA (reference sequence). CDR3 loop: CSATGQVAKNIQYF. The CDR3 DNA follows: TGCAGTGCTACCGGACAGGTAGCCAAAAACATTCAGTACTTC.

This clonotype turned up a few times. The chain links TRBV7-9 to TRBJ2-5; tentative D call: TRBD1 (5 bases). Germline loops: CDR1 SEHNR, CDR2 FQNEAQ (reference sequence). CDR3 length equals 16 residues. The V gene lost 1 base and the J gene lost 2 bases, with 14 bases spanning the gap. In DNA form, the CDR3 reads TGTGCCAGCAGCTTAGTGATCAGGGAAGGACAAGAGACCCAGTACTTC. This encodes CASSLVIREGQETQYF.

V is TRBV20-1 and J is TRBJ2-5; TRBD1 might be the D (6 bases). The CDR3 has 15 amino acids. Germline V gives CDR1 DFQATT, CDR2 SNEGSKA (reference sequence). V was trimmed by 3 bases and J by 0 bases, leaving 14 bases between them. CDR3 sequence (DNA): TGCAGTGCTAGTCCCGCACAGGGACACCAAGAGACCCAGTACTTC. Protein product: CSASPAQGHQETQYF.